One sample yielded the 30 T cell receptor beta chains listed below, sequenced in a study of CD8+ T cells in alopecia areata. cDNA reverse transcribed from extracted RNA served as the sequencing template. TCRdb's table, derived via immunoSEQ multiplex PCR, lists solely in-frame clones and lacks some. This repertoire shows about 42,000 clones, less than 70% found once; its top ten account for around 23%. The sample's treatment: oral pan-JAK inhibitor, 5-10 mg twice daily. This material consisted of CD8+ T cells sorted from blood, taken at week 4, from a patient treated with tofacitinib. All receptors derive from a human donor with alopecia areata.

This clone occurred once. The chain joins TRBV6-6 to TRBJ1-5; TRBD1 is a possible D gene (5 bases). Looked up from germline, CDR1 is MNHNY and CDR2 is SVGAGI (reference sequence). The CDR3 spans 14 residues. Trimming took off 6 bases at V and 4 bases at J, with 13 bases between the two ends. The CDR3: CASSRPGTNQPQHF. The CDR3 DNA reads TGTGCCAGCAGCCGCCCCGGGACGAATCAGCCCCAGCATTTT.

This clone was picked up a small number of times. CDR3 bases: TGTGCCAGCAGCCAACTCTTTGGACAGGCTTACGAGCAGTACTTC. Protein sequence: CASSQLFGQAYEQYF. The V gene is TRBV4-2, the J gene TRBJ2-7; 7 bases are shared with TRBD1. V lost 2 bases and J lost 4; bases outside the gene matches: 8. Germline loops: CDR1 LGHNA, CDR2 YNFKEQ. The length of the CDR3 is 15 residues.

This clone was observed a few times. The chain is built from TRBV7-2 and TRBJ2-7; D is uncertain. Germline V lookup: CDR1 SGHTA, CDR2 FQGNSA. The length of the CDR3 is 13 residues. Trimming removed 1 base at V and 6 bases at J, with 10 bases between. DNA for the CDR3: TGTGCCAGCAGCTTAGTCGGAACACGCGAGCAGTACTTC. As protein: CASSLVGTREQYF.

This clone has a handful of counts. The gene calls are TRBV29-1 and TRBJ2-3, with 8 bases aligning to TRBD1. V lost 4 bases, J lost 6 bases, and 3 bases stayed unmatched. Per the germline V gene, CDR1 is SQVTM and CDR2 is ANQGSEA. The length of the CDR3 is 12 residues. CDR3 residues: CSVGDRGDTQYF. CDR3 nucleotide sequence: TGCAGCGTTGGAGACAGGGGCGATACGCAGTATTTT.

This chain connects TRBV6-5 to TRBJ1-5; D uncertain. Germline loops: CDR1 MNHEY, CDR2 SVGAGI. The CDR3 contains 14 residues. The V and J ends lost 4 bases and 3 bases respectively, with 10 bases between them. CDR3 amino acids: CASSSGRINQPQHF. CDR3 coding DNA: TGTGCCAGCAGTTCAGGACGAATCAATCAGCCCCAGCATTTT.

In DNA form, the CDR3 reads TGTGCCTGGAGTGTACTAAGGGCAGATACGCAGTATTTT. This codes for CAWSVLRADTQYF. V usage is TRBV30 and J usage is TRBJ2-3; D unclear. V gave up 0 bases and J gave up 4 bases, with 8 bases separating them. In germline, CDR1 is GTSNPN, CDR2 SVGIG (reference sequence). The CDR3 is 13 amino acids. Together with reference TRBV30 and TRBJ2-3, the CDR3 gives the full variable domain: SQTIHQWPATLVQPVGSPLSLECTVEGTSNPNLYWYRQAAGRGLQLLFYSVGIGQISSEVPQNLSASRPQDRQFILSSKKLLLSDSGFYLCAWSVLRADTQYFGPGTRLTVL.

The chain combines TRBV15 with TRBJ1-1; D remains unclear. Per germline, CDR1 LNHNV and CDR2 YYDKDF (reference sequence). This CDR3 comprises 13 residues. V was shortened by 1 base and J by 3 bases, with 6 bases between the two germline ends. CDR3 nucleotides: TGTGCCACCAGCAGAGGTACAGACACTGAAGCTTTCTTT. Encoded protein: CATSRGTDTEAFF.

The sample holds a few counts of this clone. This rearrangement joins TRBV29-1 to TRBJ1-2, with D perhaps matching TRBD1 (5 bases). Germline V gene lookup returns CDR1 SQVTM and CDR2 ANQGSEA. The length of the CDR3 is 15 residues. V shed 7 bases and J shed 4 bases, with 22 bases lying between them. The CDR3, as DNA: TGCAGCGCTACAGCGTGGGGGGAGGAGGGCTATGGCTACACCTTC. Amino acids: CSATAWGEEGYGYTF.

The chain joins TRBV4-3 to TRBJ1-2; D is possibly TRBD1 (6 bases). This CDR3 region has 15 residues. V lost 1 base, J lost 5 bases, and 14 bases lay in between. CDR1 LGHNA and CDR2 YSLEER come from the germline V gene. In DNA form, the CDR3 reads TGCGCCAGCAGCCAAGCCAGGGGTGTACGGTATGGCTACACCTTC. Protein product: CASSQARGVRYGYTF.

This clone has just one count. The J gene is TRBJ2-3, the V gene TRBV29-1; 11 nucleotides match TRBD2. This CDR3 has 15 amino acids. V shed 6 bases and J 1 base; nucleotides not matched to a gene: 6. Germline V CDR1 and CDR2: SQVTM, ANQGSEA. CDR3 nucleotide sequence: TGCAGCGTGGAGGGACTAGCGGATCGCACAGATACGCAGTATTTT. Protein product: CSVEGLADRTDTQYF.

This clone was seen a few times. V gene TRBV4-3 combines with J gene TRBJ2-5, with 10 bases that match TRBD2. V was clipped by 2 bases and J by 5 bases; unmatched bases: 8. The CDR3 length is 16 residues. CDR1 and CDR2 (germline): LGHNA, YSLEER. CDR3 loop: CASSQLAGDVRETQYF. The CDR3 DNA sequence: TGCGCCAGCAGCCAACTAGCGGGGGACGTGCGGGAGACCCAGTACTTC.

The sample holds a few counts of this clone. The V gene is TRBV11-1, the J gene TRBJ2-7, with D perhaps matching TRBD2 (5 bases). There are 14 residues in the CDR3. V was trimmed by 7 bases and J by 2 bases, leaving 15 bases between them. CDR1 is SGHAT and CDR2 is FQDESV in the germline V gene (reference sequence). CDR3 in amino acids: CASTPATGTYEQYF. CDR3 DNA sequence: TGTGCCAGCACCCCGGCTACGGGGACCTACGAGCAGTACTTC.

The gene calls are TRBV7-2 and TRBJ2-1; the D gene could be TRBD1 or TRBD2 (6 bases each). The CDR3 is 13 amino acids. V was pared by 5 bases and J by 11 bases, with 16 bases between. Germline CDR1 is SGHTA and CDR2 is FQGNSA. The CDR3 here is CASSPAVGGKQFF. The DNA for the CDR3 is TGTGCCAGCAGCCCCGCAGTAGGGGGGAAGCAGTTCTTC.

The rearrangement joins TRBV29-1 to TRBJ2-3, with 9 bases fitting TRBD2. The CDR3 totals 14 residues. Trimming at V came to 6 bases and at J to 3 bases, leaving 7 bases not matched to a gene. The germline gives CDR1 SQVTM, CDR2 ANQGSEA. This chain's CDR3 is CSVLLSGGTDTQYF. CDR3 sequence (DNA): TGCAGCGTACTACTGAGCGGGGGGACAGATACGCAGTATTTT.

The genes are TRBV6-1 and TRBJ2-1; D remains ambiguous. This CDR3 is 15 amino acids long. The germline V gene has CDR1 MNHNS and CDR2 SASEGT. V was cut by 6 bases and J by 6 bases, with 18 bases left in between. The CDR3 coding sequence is TGTGCCAGCAGGACCAGGAGTCAGCTCCCCAATGAGCAGTTCTTC. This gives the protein CASRTRSQLPNEQFF.

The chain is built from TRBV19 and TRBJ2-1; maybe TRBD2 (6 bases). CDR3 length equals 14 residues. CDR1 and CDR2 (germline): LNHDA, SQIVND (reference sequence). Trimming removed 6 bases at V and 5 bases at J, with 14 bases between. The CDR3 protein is CASRAFGGDNEQFF. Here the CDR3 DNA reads TGTGCCAGTAGGGCCTTTGGAGGGGACAATGAGCAGTTCTTC.

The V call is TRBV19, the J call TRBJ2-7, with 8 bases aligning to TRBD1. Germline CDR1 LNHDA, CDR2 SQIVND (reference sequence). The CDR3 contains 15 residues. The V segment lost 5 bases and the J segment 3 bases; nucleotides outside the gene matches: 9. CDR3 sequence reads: CASSSRPDRGYEQYF. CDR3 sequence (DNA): TGTGCCAGTAGTTCACGCCCAGACAGGGGCTACGAGCAGTACTTC.

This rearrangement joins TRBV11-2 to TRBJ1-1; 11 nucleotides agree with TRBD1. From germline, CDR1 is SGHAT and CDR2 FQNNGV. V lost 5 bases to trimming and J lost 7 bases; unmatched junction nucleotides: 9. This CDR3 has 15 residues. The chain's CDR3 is CASSPWTGGRLEAFF. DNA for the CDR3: TGTGCCAGCAGCCCATGGACAGGGGGCCGACTTGAAGCTTTCTTT.

The CDR3 loop is CASSRTLGRADYGYTF. The CDR3 bases are TGCGCCAGCAGCCGGACGCTAGGAAGGGCGGACTATGGCTACACCTTC. The chain couples TRBV4-1 to TRBJ1-2; D unclear. Germline lookup yields CDR1 MGHRA and CDR2 YSYEKL. Trimming shortened V by 4 bases and J by 3 bases, and 18 bases separated the two germline ends. This CDR3 has 16 residues.

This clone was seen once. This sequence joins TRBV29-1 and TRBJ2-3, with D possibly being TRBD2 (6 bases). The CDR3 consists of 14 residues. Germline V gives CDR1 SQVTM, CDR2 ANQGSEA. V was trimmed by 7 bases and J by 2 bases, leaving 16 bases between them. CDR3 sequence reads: CSGLRDSLTDTQYF. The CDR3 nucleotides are TGCAGCGGGCTCCGGGACTCCCTCACAGATACGCAGTATTTT.

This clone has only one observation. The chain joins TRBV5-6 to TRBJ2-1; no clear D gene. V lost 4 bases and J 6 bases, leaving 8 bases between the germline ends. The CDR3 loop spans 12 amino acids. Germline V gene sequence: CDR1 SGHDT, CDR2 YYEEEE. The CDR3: CASSLLGNEQFF. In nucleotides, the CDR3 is TGTGCCAGCAGCCTCTTAGGCAATGAGCAGTTCTTC.

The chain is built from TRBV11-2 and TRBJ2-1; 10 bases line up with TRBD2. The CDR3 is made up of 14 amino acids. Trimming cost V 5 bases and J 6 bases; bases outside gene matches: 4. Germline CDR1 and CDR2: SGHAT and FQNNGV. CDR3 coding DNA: TGTGCCAGCAGCCAAGCGGGGGGGTTCAATGAGCAGTTCTTC. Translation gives CASSQAGGFNEQFF.

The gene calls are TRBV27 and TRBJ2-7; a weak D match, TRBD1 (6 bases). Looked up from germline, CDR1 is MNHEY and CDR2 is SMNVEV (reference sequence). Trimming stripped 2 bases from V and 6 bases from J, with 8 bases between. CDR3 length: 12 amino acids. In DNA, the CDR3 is TGTGCCAGCAGTTTAATAGGGGGCGAGCAGTACTTC. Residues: CASSLIGGEQYF.

In DNA form, the CDR3 reads TGTGCCGAGGGTAGCCCAGCTGCTCAGTTCTTC. Translation: CAEGSPAAQFF. The chain has TRBV30 and TRBJ2-1, with TRBD2 as a possible D gene (5 bases). Trimming took 8 bases from V and 13 from J, leaving 18 bases between them. The CDR3 runs 11 residues. Per the germline V gene, CDR1 is GTSNPN and CDR2 is SVGIG (reference sequence).

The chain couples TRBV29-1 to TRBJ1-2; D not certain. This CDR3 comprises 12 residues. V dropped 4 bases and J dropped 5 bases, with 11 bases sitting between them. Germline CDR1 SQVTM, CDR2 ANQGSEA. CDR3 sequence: CSVVEARYGYTF. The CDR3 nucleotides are TGCAGCGTTGTTGAGGCAAGATATGGCTACACCTTC.

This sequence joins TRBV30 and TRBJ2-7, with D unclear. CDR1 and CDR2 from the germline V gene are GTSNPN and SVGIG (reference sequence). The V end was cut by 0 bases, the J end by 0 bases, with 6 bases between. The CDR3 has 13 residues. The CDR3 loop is CAWSVGSSYEQYF. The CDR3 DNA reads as TGTGCCTGGAGTGTTGGAAGCTCCTACGAGCAGTACTTC.

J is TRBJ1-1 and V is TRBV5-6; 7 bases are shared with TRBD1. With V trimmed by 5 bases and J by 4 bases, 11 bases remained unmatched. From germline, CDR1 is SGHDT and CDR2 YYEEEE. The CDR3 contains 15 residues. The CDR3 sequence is CASSQQGSGGTEAFF. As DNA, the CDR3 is TGTGCCAGCAGTCAACAGGGGAGCGGGGGCACTGAAGCTTTCTTT.

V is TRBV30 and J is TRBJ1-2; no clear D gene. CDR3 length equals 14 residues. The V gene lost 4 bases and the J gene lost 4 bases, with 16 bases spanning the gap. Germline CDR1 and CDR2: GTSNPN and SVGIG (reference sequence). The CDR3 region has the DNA TGTGCCTGGAACGAAGGCCAATGGGGCTATGGCTACACCTTC. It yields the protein CAWNEGQWGYGYTF.

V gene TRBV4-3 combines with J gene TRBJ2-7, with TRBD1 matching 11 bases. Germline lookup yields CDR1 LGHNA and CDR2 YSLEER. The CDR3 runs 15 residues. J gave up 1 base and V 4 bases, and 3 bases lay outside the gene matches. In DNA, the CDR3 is TGCGCCAGCAGCCCTGGGACAGGGGGATCCTACGAGCAGTACTTC. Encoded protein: CASSPGTGGSYEQYF.

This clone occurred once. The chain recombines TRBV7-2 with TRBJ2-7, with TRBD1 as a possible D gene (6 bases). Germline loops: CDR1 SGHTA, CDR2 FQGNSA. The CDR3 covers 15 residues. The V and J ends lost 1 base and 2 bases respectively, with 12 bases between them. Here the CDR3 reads CASSLGPDSTYEQYF. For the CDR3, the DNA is TGTGCCAGCAGCTTAGGTCCGGACAGTACCTACGAGCAGTACTTC.